These 4 T cell receptor beta chains were all obtained from the same sample, sequenced in a study of T cell responses to AZD1222 COVID-19 vaccine. The assay was immunoSEQ multiplex PCR, and TCRdb's table has in-frame clones only and misses some. The sample includes 45,000 to 55,000 clones, roughly three quarters of them seen just once. The sequenced sample was peripheral blood, obtained on day 0 of MenACWY control vaccination. The receptors stem from an adult in good health.

This sequence joins TRBV5-6 and TRBJ2-1, with 15 bases identical to TRBD2. This CDR3 contains 14 residues. Germline V CDR1 and CDR2: SGHDT, YYEEEE. The ends lost 4 bases at V and 13 bases at J; junction bases unmatched: 6. Written as DNA, the CDR3 is TGTGCCAGCAGCGAGGGACTAGCGGGGGGAGACCAGTTCTTC. Translation gives CASSEGLAGGDQFF.

This clone came up a few times. CDR3 in amino acids: CASSQGRQGNQPQHF. CDR3 nucleotide sequence: TGTGCCAGCAGCCAGGGAAGACAGGGTAATCAGCCCCAGCATTTT. V usage is TRBV3-1 (or the pseudogene TRBV3-2) and J usage is TRBJ1-5, with 7 bases lining up with TRBD1. Germline-derived CDR1 and CDR2 are LGHDT and YNNKEL (reference sequence). This CDR3 comprises 15 residues. The trim removed 3 bases at V and 4 bases at J, leaving 6 bases unmatched.

The CDR3 loop is CATSEVRETQYF. CDR3 DNA: TGTGCCACCAGCGAGGTCCGAGAGACCCAGTACTTC. The gene calls are TRBV18 and TRBJ2-5, with D hard to call. CDR1 and CDR2 from the germline V gene are KGHSH and LQKENI. The CDR3 is made up of 12 amino acids. V was clipped by 10 bases and J by 4 bases, with 13 bases between them.

This clone was observed a handful of times. V and J are TRBV5-4 and TRBJ1-1; TRBD1 matches at 8 bases. Germline CDR1 is SGHNT and CDR2 is YYREEE (reference sequence). The CDR3 is made up of 16 amino acids. J gave up 5 bases and V 4 bases, and 13 bases lay outside the gene matches. The CDR3 DNA sequence: TGTGCCAGCAGCCTAGGACAGGGAGGAGGGGAGACTGAAGCTTTCTTT. It encodes CASSLGQGGGETEAFF.